These T cell receptor beta chains were read from a single sample in a study of cytomegalovirus exposure and HLA in healthy donors. TCRdb keeps only in-frame clones here, not all; method: immunoSEQ multiplex PCR. The sample carries 60,000 or so clones, roughly nine tenths recorded once. The source material was PBMCs. Receptors were obtained from a man between 18 and 35 years old in good health and CMV-seronegative. Each CDR3 is given with its conserved first and last residue. D genes are given only for firm matches. The size field is filled for only some rows; it gives once, few, many or a size class.

TRBV10-3	.	TRBJ2-2	TRBD1	TGTGCCATCAGCGGGACAGGGATCGGGGAGCTGTTTTTT	CAISGTGIGELFF
TRBV19	.	TRBJ2-3	TRBD2	TGTGCCACTAAGGAGTGGGAGGGGGATACGCAGTATTTT	CATKEWEGDTQYF
TRBV10-3	.	TRBJ2-7	TRBD1	TGTGCCATCAGCGCCGGGACAGCGGACGATGAGCAGTACTTC	CAISAGTADDEQYF
TRBV20-1	.	TRBJ2-7	.	TGCAGTGCTAGACAACTCTACGAGCAGTACTTC	CSARQLYEQYF
TRBV5-1	.	TRBJ2-1	TRBD2	TGCGCCAGCAGACCCTTAGCGGGAAGCTCCTACAATGAGCAGTTCTTC	CASRPLAGSSYNEQFF
TRBV5-1	.	TRBJ2-2	.	TGCGCCAGCAGTTCAGGGAACACCGGGGAGCTGTTTTTT	CASSSGNTGELFF
TRBV29-1	.	TRBJ2-1	TRBD2	TGCAGCGTCGCAGGACTAGCGGGAGATTTTAATGAGCAGTTCTTC	CSVAGLAGDFNEQFF
TRBV9	once	TRBJ2-1	.	TGTGCCAGCAGCGTAGCTACCGGGGGTGGGCTCGGTGAGCAGTTCTTC	CASSVATGGGLGEQFF
TRBV11-2	few	TRBJ2-2	TRBD2	TGTGCCAGCAGCTCCCCCGGGCTAGCGGGTACCGGGGAGCTGTTTTTT	CASSSPGLAGTGELFF
TRBV4-2	.	TRBJ2-7	TRBD2	TGTGCCAGCAGCCAAGATCCTAGCGGTGAATCCTACGAGCAGTACTTC	CASSQDPSGESYEQYF
TRBV7-2	.	TRBJ2-1	.	TGTGCCAGCAGCTTACGGGGAAATGAGCAGTTCTTC	CASSLRGNEQFF
TRBV28	.	TRBJ2-7	TRBD1	TGTGCCAGCAGTATCCGGACAGGGGACTACGAGCAGTACTTC	CASSIRTGDYEQYF
TRBV28	.	TRBJ2-1	.	TGTGCCAGCACGACAGGTAGAGAGCAGTTCTTC	CASTTGREQFF
TRBV10-3	once	TRBJ2-7	.	TGTGCCATCAGTGAGTTTGGACAGGGAGGGAACGAGCAGTACTTC	CAISEFGQGGNEQYF
TRBV11-3	.	TRBJ2-7	.	TGTGCCAGCAGCCCCGGGGACTTCGCCATTTACGAGCAGTACTTC	CASSPGDFAIYEQYF
TRBV6-1	.	TRBJ1-1	.	TGTGCCAGCAGTGAGTTCGGGATTAACACTGAAGCTTTCTTT	CASSEFGINTEAFF
TRBV27	.	TRBJ2-7	TRBD2	TGTGCCAGCAGTTTAGTGGGACTAGCGTTAGACGAGCAGTACTTC	CASSLVGLALDEQYF
TRBV4-1	.	TRBJ2-6	TRBD1	TGCGCCAGCAGCCAGGATCCGGGACAGGGGGCCAACGTCCTGACTTTC	CASSQDPGQGANVLTF
TRBV29-1	.	TRBJ2-1	.	TGCAGCGTCTTACGGAGGGACAGCTACAATGAGCAGTTCTTC	CSVLRRDSYNEQFF
TRBV19	few	TRBJ2-7	.	TGTGCCAGTAGTGGGATACAGGGAGAGTCCTACGAGCAGTACTTC	CASSGIQGESYEQYF
TRBV5-4	.	TRBJ2-5	TRBD2	TGTGCCAGCAGCTTGGAGAAGACAGGGAGTGGCGGGAGGGCGAAAGAGACCCAGTACTTC	CASSLEKTGSGGRAKETQYF
TRBV4-1	.	TRBJ2-2	TRBD2	TGCGCCAGCAGAGGGGTAGCGGGAGGCACCGGGGAGCTGTTTTTT	CASRGVAGGTGELFF
TRBV6-5	few	TRBJ2-1	TRBD2	TGTGCCACCTACCCGGGAGGCCTTCCCGAGAATGAGCAGTTCTTC	CATYPGGLPENEQFF
TRBV28	.	TRBJ2-1	TRBD1	TGTGCCAGCAGTTCCCTACTACCGGGACAGGTGGATCGGAGCTCCTACAATGAGCAGTTCTTC	CASSSLLPGQVDRSSYNEQFF
TRBV7-2	.	TRBJ2-4	TRBD2	TGTGCCAGCGCCGACAACGGGAGGGGTCGGGACATTCAGTACTTC	CASADNGRGRDIQYF
TRBV5-4	.	TRBJ1-1	TRBD1	TGTGCCAGCAGCTTTCGGACAGGGAGGGGGAACACTGAAGCTTTCTTT	CASSFRTGRGNTEAFF
TRBV7-2	.	TRBJ1-1	.	TGTGCCAGCAGCGCCGGGGGGAACACTGAAGCTTTCTTT	CASSAGGNTEAFF
TRBV29-1	.	TRBJ1-1	TRBD1	TGCAGCGTAGCGGACAGGGGTCTAGCTTTCTTT	CSVADRGLAFF
TRBV6-5	.	TRBJ1-1	.	TGTGCCAGCAGTTATGGCCAGGGTATGGCTTTCTTT	CASSYGQGMAFF